The present TCR beta chain was sequenced within a study of shared T cell receptors in the human thymus. Clones were read by immunoSEQ multiplex PCR, and TCRdb kept only the in-frame ones, dropping some. Of some 640,000 clones in the sample, 87% were seen once. The V gene lost 2 bases and the J gene lost 4 bases, with 8 bases spanning the gap. Germline values: CDR1 SGHDN, CDR2 FVKESK. CDR3 length: 13 amino acids. The data also belong to a second study, concerning human thymus T cells. This second study notes: Corrective heart surgery yielded resections, and these provided the thymus tissue. Thymic and blood repertoires showed apparently biased V and J gene usage.

The chain joins TRBV14 to TRBJ1-2, with no clear D. This clonotype was obtained from a boy in the first two years of life with a congenital heart defect. Sequencing was done on a sample of thymocytes. In DNA, the CDR3 is TGTGCCAGCAGCCAACAGGTCTTCTATGGCTACACCTTC. It specifies CASSQQVFYGYTF.